The clone carrying this T cell receptor beta chain was found a few times. The data belong to a study of CD8 T cells in ankylosing spondylitis. TCRdb recomputed calls from the 5' RACE reads with MiXCR, one row per CDR3 protein. The data contain fewer than 250,000 distinct CDR3 sequences, approximately 30% of them singletons. Germline V CDR1 and CDR2: SGHVS, FNYEAQ. The CDR3 is 14 residues long. The J segment lost 6 bases and the V segment lost 5 bases, leaving 9 bases of the junction unmatched. What was sequenced was blood, either unsorted or a sorted T cell fraction (not recorded which). V usage is TRBV7-6 and J usage is TRBJ2-7; 8 positions agree with TRBD1. This TCR was recovered from a male donor with ankylosing spondylitis or in good health (not recorded which). Here the CDR3 reads CASSPSRTGTEQYF. DNA of the CDR3: TGTGCCAGCAGCCCGAGCAGGACAGGGACCGAGCAGTACTTC. The variable domain in full, with the rest retrieved from reference TRBV7-6 and TRBJ2-7, is GAGVSQSPRYKVTKRGQDVALRCDPISGHVSLYWYRQALGQGPEFLTYFNYEAQQDKSGLPNDRFSAERPEGSISTLTIQRTEQRDSAMYRCASSPSRTGTEQYFGPGTRLTVT.